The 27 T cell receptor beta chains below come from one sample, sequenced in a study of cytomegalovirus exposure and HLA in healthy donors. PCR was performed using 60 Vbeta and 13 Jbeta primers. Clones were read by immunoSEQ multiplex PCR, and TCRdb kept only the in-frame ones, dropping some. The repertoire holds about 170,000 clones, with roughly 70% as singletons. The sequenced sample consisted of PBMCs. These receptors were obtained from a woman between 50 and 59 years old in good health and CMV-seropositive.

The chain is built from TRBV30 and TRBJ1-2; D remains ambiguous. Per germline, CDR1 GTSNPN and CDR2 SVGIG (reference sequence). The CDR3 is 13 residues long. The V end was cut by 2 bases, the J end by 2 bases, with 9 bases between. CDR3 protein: CAWSYGLNYGYTF. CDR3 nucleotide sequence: TGTGCCTGGAGTTATGGACTAAACTATGGCTACACCTTC.

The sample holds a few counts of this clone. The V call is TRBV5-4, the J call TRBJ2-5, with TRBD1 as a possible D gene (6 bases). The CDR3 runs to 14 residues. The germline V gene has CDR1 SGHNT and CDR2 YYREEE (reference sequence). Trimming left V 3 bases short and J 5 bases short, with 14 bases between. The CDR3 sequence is CASSSNTGKETQYF. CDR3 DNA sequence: TGTGCCAGCAGCTCAAACACAGGGAAGGAGACCCAGTACTTC.

As DNA, the CDR3 is TGCAGCGCCCTGGCAGGGGATGGCTACACCTTC. It codes for CSALAGDGYTF. The rearrangement uses TRBV29-1 and TRBJ1-2; weak D call: TRBD1 (6 bases). Trimming left V 7 bases short and J 6 bases short, with 12 bases between. CDR3 length equals 11 residues. Germline-derived CDR1 and CDR2 are SQVTM and ANQGSEA.

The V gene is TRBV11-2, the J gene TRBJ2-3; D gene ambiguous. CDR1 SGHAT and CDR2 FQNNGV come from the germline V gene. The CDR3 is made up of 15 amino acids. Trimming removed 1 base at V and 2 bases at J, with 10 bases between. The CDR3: CASSLVGQDTDTQYF. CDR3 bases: TGTGCCAGCAGCTTAGTGGGTCAGGACACAGATACGCAGTATTTT.

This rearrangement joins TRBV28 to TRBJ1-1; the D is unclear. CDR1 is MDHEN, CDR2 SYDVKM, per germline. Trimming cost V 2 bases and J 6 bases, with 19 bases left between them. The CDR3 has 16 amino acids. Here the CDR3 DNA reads TGTGCCAGCAGTTTAGTGGTAGGCTCGGGGAGGGCTGAAGCTTTCTTT. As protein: CASSLVVGSGRAEAFF.

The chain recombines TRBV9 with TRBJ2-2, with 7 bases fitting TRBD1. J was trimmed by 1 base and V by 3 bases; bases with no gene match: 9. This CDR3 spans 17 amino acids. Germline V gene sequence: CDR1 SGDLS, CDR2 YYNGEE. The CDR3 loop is CASSGRDRRENTGELFF. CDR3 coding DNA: TGTGCCAGCAGCGGCCGGGACAGACGAGAGAACACCGGGGAGCTGTTTTTT.

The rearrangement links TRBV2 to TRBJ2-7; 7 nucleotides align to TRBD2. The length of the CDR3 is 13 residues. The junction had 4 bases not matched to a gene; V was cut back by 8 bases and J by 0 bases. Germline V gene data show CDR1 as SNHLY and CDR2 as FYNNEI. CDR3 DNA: TGTGCCAGCTTCGGGAGGAGCTCCTACGAGCAGTACTTC. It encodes CASFGRSSYEQYF.

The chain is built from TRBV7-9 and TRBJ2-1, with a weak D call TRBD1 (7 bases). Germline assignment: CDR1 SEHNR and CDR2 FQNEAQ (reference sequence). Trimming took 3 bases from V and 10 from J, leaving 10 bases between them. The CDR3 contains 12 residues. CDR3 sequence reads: CASSFRGAEQFF. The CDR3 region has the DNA TGTGCCAGCAGCTTCAGGGGGGCAGAGCAGTTCTTC.

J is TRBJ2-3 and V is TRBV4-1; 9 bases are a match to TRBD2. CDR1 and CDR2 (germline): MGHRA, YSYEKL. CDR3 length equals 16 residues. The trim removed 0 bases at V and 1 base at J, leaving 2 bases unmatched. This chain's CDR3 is CASSQDASGGTDTQYF. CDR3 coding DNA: TGCGCCAGCAGCCAAGATGCTAGCGGGGGCACAGATACGCAGTATTTT.

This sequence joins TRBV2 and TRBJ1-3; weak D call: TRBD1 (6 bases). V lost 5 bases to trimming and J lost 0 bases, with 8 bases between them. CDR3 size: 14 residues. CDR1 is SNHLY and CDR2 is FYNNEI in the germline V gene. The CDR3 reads CASSLDSSGNTIYF. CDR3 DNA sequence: TGTGCCAGCAGTCTGGACAGCTCTGGAAACACCATATATTTT. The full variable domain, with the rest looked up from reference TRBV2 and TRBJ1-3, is EPEVTQTPSHQVTQMGQEVILRCVPISNHLYFYWYRQILGQKVEFLVSFYNNEISEKSEIFDDQFSVERPDGSNFTLKIRSTKLEDSAMYFCASSLDSSGNTIYFGEGSWLTVV.

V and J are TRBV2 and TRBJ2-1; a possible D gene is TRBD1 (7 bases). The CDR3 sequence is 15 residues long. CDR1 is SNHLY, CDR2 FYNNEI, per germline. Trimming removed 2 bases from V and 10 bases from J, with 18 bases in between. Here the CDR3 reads CASSEFPGGYQEQFF. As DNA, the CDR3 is TGTGCCAGCAGTGAATTCCCAGGGGGGTACCAGGAGCAGTTCTTC.

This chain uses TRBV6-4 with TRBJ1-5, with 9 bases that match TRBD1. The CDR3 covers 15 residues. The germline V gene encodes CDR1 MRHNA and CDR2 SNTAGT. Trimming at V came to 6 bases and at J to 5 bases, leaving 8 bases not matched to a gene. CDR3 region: CASRINRGRDQPQHF. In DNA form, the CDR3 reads TGTGCCAGCAGAATCAACAGGGGGCGCGATCAGCCCCAGCATTTT.

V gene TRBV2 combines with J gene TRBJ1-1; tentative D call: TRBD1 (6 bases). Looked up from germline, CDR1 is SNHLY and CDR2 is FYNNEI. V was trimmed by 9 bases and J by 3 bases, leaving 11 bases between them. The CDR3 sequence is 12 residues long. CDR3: CARKDSHTEAFF. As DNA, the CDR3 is TGTGCCAGAAAGGACAGTCACACTGAAGCTTTCTTT.

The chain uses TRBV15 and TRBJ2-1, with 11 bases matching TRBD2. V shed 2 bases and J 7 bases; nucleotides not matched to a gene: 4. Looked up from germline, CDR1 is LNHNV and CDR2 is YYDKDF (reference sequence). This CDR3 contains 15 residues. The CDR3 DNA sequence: TGTGCCACCAGCAGATATAGCGGGGGGGGGAATGAGCAGTTCTTC. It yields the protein CATSRYSGGGNEQFF.

In DNA form, the CDR3 reads TGCGCCAGCAGAAACGGGGAGGGAGTCGGGGAGCTGTTTTTT. Translation gives CASRNGEGVGELFF. This chain connects TRBV5-1 to TRBJ2-2; TRBD2 aligns across 7 bases. This CDR3 region has 14 residues. Germline V gene lookup returns CDR1 SGHRS and CDR2 YFSETQ. V trimming: 5 bases; J trimming: 7 bases; junction bases outside the gene matches: 8.

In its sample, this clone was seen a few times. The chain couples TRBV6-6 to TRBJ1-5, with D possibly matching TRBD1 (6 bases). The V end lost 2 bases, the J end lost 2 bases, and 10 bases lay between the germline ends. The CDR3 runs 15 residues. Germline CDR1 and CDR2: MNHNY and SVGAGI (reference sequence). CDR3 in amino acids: CASSYGGVGNQPQHF. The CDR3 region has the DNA TGTGCCAGCAGTTACGGGGGCGTTGGCAATCAGCCCCAGCATTTT.

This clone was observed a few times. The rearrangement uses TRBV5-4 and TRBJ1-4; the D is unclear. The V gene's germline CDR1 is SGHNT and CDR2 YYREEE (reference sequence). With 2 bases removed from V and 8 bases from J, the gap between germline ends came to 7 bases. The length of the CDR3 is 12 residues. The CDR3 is CASSFDREKLFF. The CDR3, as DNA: TGTGCCAGCAGCTTCGATCGGGAAAAACTGTTTTTT.

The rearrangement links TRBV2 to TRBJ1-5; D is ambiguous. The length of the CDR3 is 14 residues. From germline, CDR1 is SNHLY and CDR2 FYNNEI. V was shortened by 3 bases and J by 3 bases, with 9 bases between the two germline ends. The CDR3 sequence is CASSDGGPNQPQHF. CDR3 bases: TGTGCCAGCAGTGACGGAGGGCCCAATCAGCCCCAGCATTTT.

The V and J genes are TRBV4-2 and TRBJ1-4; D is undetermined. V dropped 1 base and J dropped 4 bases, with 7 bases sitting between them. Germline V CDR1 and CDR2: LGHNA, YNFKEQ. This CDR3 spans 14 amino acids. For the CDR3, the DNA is TGTGCCAGCAGCCAAGCCCTCTATAATGAAAAACTGTTTTTT. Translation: CASSQALYNEKLFF.

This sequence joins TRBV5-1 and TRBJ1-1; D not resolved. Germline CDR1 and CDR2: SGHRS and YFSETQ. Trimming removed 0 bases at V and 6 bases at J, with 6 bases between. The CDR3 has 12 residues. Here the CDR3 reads CASSLGLSEAFF. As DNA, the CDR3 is TGCGCCAGCAGCTTGGGACTCTCTGAAGCTTTCTTT.

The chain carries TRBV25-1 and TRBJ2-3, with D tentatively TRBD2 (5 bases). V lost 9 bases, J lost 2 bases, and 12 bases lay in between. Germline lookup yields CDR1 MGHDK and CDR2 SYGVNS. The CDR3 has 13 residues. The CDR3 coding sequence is TGTGCCAGTGGACTGTCAGACACAGATACGCAGTATTTT. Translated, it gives CASGLSDTDTQYF.

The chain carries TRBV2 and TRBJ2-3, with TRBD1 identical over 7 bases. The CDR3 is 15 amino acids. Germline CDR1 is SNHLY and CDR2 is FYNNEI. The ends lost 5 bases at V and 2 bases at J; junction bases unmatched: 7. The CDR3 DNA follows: TGTGCCAGCAGTAAGGGGGCGCGGAACACAGATACGCAGTATTTT. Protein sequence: CASSKGARNTDTQYF.

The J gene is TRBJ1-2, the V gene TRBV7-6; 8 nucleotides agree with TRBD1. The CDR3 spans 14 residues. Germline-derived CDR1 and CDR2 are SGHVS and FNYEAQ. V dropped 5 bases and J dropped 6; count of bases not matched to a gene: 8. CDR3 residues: CASSPRQGQDGYTF. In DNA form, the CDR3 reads TGTGCCAGCAGCCCCCGACAGGGACAGGATGGCTACACCTTC. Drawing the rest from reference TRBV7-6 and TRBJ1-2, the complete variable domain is GAGVSQSPRYKVTKRGQDVALRCDPISGHVSLYWYRQALGQGPEFLTYFNYEAQQDKSGLPNDRFSAERPEGSISTLTIQRTEQRDSAMYRCASSPRQGQDGYTFGSGTRLTVV.

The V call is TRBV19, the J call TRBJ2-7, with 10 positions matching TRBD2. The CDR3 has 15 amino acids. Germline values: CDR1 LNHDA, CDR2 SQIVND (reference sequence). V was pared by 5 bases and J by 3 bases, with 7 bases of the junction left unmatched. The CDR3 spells CASSPRTSGSYEQYF. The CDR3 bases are TGTGCCAGTAGTCCCAGGACTAGCGGAAGCTACGAGCAGTACTTC.

The DNA for the CDR3 is TGTGCCAGCGCACAAGGGGCGCTAATCTCCGGGGAGCTGTTTTTT. Translating it yields CASAQGALISGELFF. This chain joins TRBV7-9 and TRBJ2-2, with D perhaps matching TRBD1 (5 bases). The germline CDR1 and CDR2 sequences are SEHNR and FQNEAQ (reference sequence). The CDR3 has 15 amino acids. Trimming removed 8 bases from V and 6 bases from J, with 19 bases in between. Full variable domain (rest looked up from reference TRBV7-9 and TRBJ2-2): DTGVSQNPRHKITKRGQNVTFRCDPISEHNRLYWYRQTLGQGPEFLTYFQNEAQLEKSRLLSDRFSAERPKGSFSTLEIQRTEQGDSAMYLCASAQGALISGELFFGEGSRLTVL.

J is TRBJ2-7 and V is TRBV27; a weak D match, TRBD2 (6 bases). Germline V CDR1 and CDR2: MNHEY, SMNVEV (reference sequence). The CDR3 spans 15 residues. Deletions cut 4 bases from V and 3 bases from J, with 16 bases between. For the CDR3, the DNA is TGTGCCAGCAGTTCCTTAGGCGGGAAATACTACGAGCAGTACTTC. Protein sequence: CASSSLGGKYYEQYF.

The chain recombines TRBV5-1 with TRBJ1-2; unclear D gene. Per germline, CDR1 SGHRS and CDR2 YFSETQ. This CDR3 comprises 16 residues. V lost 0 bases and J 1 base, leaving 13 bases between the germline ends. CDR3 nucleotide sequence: TGCGCCAGCAGCTTGGGGTCCAACACGCTTAACTATGGCTACACCTTC. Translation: CASSLGSNTLNYGYTF.